A single sample is the source of the 20 T cell receptor beta chains below, sequenced in a study of T cell clonality in common variable immunodeficiency. Libraries were prepared by immunoSEQ multiplex PCR; TCRdb keeps only in-frame clonotypes and omits some of them. The sample contains around 39,000 clones, none of them singletons. The material sequenced was peripheral blood mononuclear cells. These receptor sequences come from a person between 18 and 69 years old in good health.

About this clone itself: The missing CDR3 end, 3 residues past where the read stops, is filled in from the germline J gene. The gene calls are TRBV19 and TRBJ2-2; TRBD2 aligns across 13 bases. Germline V gives CDR1 LNHDA, CDR2 SQIVND (reference sequence). This CDR3 has 16 amino acids. V lost 11 bases to trimming and J lost 4 bases; unmatched junction nucleotides: 10. The DNA read from the CDR3 is TGTGCCGTCCCGGGGACTAGCGGGACGAGCACCGGGGAG. Residues: CAVPGTSGTSTGE. The full-length CDR3 reads as CAVPGTSGTSTGELFF. The entire variable domain, with the rest obtained from reference TRBV19 and TRBJ2-2, is as follows: DGGITQSPKYLFRKEGQNVTLSCEQNLNHDAMYWYRQDPGQGLRLIYYSQIVNDFQKGDIAEGYSVSREKKESFPLTVTSAQKNPTAFYLCAVPGTSGTSTGELFFGEGSRLTVL.

In its sample, this clone was seen many times. The read ends 3 residues before the CDR3 terminus; that terminus is restored from the germline J gene. This sequence joins TRBV5-1 and TRBJ2-7; 12 bases are a match to TRBD2. CDR1 and CDR2 from the germline V gene are SGHRS and YFSETQ. The CDR3 consists of 14 residues. The V segment lost 4 bases and the J segment 3 bases; nucleotides outside the gene matches: 2. The DNA read from the CDR3 is TGCGCCAGCAGCCTAGCGGGAGGGAGCTACGAG. It translates to CASSLAGGSYE. The full CDR3 reads CASSLAGGSYEQYF.

This clone appeared many times. The missing CDR3 end, 3 residues past where the read stops, is filled in from the germline J gene. This sequence joins TRBV19 and TRBJ2-3; 7 nucleotides agree with TRBD1. CDR1 is LNHDA, CDR2 SQIVND, per germline (reference sequence). With 5 bases clipped from V and 2 bases from J, the junction kept 4 bases outside the gene matches. The CDR3 runs 14 residues. Partial CDR3 DNA: TGTGCCAGTAGTCGACAGGGTCCCACAGATACG. Translating it yields CASSRQGPTDT. The whole CDR3 sequence reads CASSRQGPTDTQYF.

This clone has only a few counts. The CDR3 extends 3 residues past the end of the read, so its final part is completed from the germline J gene. The chain joins TRBV20-1 to TRBJ2-1, with 8 bases identical to TRBD2. J gave up 1 base and V 2 bases, and 7 bases lay outside the gene matches. Germline V gene lookup returns CDR1 DFQATT and CDR2 SNEGSKA (reference sequence). The CDR3 runs 16 residues. Incomplete CDR3 DNA: TGCAGTGCTAGACCGAACGGACTAGCATCCTACAATGAG. It translates to CSARPNGLASYNE. The full CDR3 sequence reads CSARPNGLASYNEQFF.

Ten or more counts support this clone. Read sequence stops 3 residues before the CDR3 end, and the germline J gene provides the missing end. The chain links TRBV19 to TRBJ2-1, with 13 bases that match TRBD2. The trim removed 7 bases at V and 3 bases at J, leaving 3 bases unmatched. This CDR3 is built from 15 residues. The V gene's germline CDR1 is LNHDA and CDR2 SQIVND (reference sequence). The DNA read from the CDR3 is TGTGCCAGTAAACTAGCGGGAGGGTTCTACAATGAG. Its translation is CASKLAGGFYNE. The whole CDR3 region reads CASKLAGGFYNEQFF.

This clone has a count of ten or more. From the germline J gene comes the end of the CDR3, since the read stops 3 residues before it. The rearrangement links TRBV4-2 to TRBJ1-1; 11 positions agree with TRBD1. Trimming removed 4 bases from V and 0 bases from J; junction bases left unmatched: 10. Germline V gene data show CDR1 as LGHNA and CDR2 as YNFKEQ. CDR3 length equals 18 residues. The part of the CDR3 DNA that was read is TGTGCCAGCAGCCGACGGTGGGACAGGGGGGTCATGAACACTGAA. Amino acid sequence: CASSRRWDRGVMNTE. The complete CDR3 reads CASSRRWDRGVMNTEAFF.

Ten or more counts support this clone. The read finishes 3 residues shy of the CDR3 end, and the germline J gene is used to complete it. The chain has TRBV30 and TRBJ2-5, with TRBD1 matching 10 bases. The V segment lost 5 bases and the J segment 4 bases; nucleotides outside the gene matches: 1. Germline CDR1 and CDR2: GTSNPN and SVGIG (reference sequence). CDR3 length: 12 residues. The CDR3 here is CAWGQGVETQYF. The sequenced part of the CDR3 DNA is TGTGCCTGGGGACAGGGGGTAGAGACC. The full variable domain, rest sourced from reference TRBV30 and TRBJ2-5, is SQTIHQWPATLVQPVGSPLSLECTVEGTSNPNLYWYRQAAGRGLQLLFYSVGIGQISSEVPQNLSASRPQDRQFILSSKKLLLSDSGFYLCAWGQGVETQYFGPGTRLLVL.

This clone was picked up many times. The observed sequence ends 3 residues before the CDR3 terminus, with the missing tail filled in from the germline J gene. This rearrangement joins TRBV20-1 to TRBJ2-7, with D possibly TRBD1 on 6 matching bases. V was clipped by 0 bases and J by 2 bases, with 20 bases between them. The germline CDR1 and CDR2 sequences are DFQATT and SNEGSKA (reference sequence). The CDR3 extends over 17 amino acids. The covered CDR3 bases are TGCAGTGCTAGAGATTTGAAGACCGGGACAACCGCCTACGAG. It encodes CSARDLKTGTTAYE. The complete CDR3 protein is CSARDLKTGTTAYEQYF.

Ten or more counts support this clone. The observed sequence ends 3 residues before the CDR3 terminus, with the missing tail filled in from the germline J gene. The chain joins TRBV5-6 to TRBJ1-4; the match to TRBD1 covers 7 bases. Germline assignment: CDR1 SGHDT and CDR2 YYEEEE. This CDR3 contains 15 residues. V gave up 4 bases and J gave up 7 bases; unmatched junction bases: 10. The covered CDR3 bases are TGTGCCAGCAGCCCAACAGGGGATTTGGGTGAAAAA. It encodes CASSPTGDLGEK. The entire CDR3 protein is CASSPTGDLGEKLFF.

The sample holds many counts of this clone. The sequenced fragment ends 3 residues before the CDR3 boundary, so the rest is inferred from the germline J gene. The V call is TRBV4-2, the J call TRBJ2-7; 7 bases align to TRBD1. The germline V gene has CDR1 LGHNA and CDR2 YNFKEQ. The CDR3 sequence is 16 residues long. V gave up 0 bases and J gave up 0 bases; unmatched junction bases: 5. CDR3 DNA (partial): TGTGCCAGCAGCCAAGATTGGGGACAGAGCTCCTACGAG. It specifies CASSQDWGQSSYE. The whole CDR3 sequence reads CASSQDWGQSSYEQYF.

Many counts were recorded for this clone. Read data end 3 residues before the CDR3 end; the end is taken from the germline J gene. The chain combines TRBV28 with TRBJ2-7; tentative D call: TRBD2 (6 bases). This CDR3 is built from 13 residues. Trimming stripped 3 bases from V and 5 bases from J, with 11 bases between. Germline V lookup: CDR1 MDHEN, CDR2 SYDVKM. The CDR3 sequence is CASSFGGFDEQYF. Partial CDR3 DNA: TGTGCCAGCAGTTTTGGGGGGTTCGACGAG.

This clone was counted ten times or more. The CDR3 goes on 3 residues after the read ends, and that part is filled in from the germline J gene. The genes are TRBV2 and TRBJ2-5, with D possibly matching TRBD2 (5 bases). The CDR3 consists of 15 residues. The V and J ends lost 6 bases and 5 bases respectively, with 19 bases between them. Germline CDR1 and CDR2: SNHLY and FYNNEI. The CDR3 is CASSGPGTSMETQYF. The sequenced part of the CDR3 DNA is TGTGCCAGCAGCGGGCCGGGAACTAGTATGGAGACC.

This clone was detected many times. Read data end 3 residues before the CDR3 end; the end is taken from the germline J gene. The J gene is TRBJ2-7, the V gene TRBV5-1; maybe TRBD1 (5 bases). V lost 3 bases, J lost 0 bases, and 13 bases lay in between. This CDR3 has 15 amino acids. Per the germline V gene, CDR1 is SGHRS and CDR2 is YFSETQ. CDR3 loop: CASSWTTPSSYEQYF. The CDR3 bases that were read are TGCGCCAGCAGCTGGACAACCCCGAGCTCCTACGAG.

A word on this clone: The sequenced fragment ends 3 residues before the CDR3 boundary, so the rest is inferred from the germline J gene. The chain couples TRBV18 to TRBJ2-1; tentatively, D is TRBD1 (6 bases). Germline CDR1 reads KGHSH; CDR2 reads LQKENI. The CDR3 is made up of 13 amino acids. The V gene lost 3 bases and the J gene lost 6 bases, with 9 bases spanning the gap. The CDR3: CASSPGQSNEQFF. CDR3 DNA (partial): TGTGCCAGCTCACCCGGACAGAGCAATGAG. Looking up the rest from reference TRBV18 and TRBJ2-1 gives the full variable domain: NAGVMQNPRHLVRRRGQEARLRCSPMKGHSHVYWYRQLPEEGLKFMVYLQKENIIDESGMPKERFSAEFPKEGPSILRIQQVVRGDSAAYFCASSPGQSNEQFFGPGTRLTVL.

This clone has ten or more counts. The read falls 3 residues short of the CDR3 end, and the missing part is taken from the germline J gene. Other nucleotide sequences from this sample produce the same CDR3. The chain has TRBV5-1 and TRBJ1-3; maybe TRBD1 (5 bases). Germline V gene data show CDR1 as SGHRS and CDR2 as YFSETQ. Trimming took 4 bases from V and 0 from J, leaving 8 bases between them. CDR3 length equals 14 residues. The CDR3 bases that were read are TGCGCCAGCAGCCCAGGGTCCTCTGGAAACACC. Translation gives CASSPGSSGNT. The full CDR3 protein reads CASSPGSSGNTIYF. The whole variable domain, filled in from reference TRBV5-1 and TRBJ1-3, reads KAGVTQTPRYLIKTRGQQVTLSCSPISGHRSVSWYQQTPGQGLQFLFEYFSETQRNKGNFPGRFSGRQFSNSRSEMNVSTLELGDSALYLCASSPGSSGNTIYFGEGSWLTVV.

This clone occurred many times. Read coverage stops 3 residues before the CDR3 terminus; the germline J gene supplies the remainder. V usage is TRBV5-4 and J usage is TRBJ1-4, with a weak D call TRBD1 (5 bases). V shed 4 bases and J shed 4 bases, with 11 bases lying between them. The CDR3 runs 14 residues. Germline V gene sequence: CDR1 SGHNT, CDR2 YYREEE (reference sequence). The sequenced CDR3 bases are TGTGCCAGCAGCAGCGGGGGGAATAATGAAAAA. It codes for CASSSGGNNEK. The full CDR3 reads CASSSGGNNEKLFF.

This clone was found a few times. The read ends 3 residues before the CDR3 terminus; that terminus is restored from the germline J gene. The V gene is TRBV2, the J gene TRBJ1-1; tentatively, D is TRBD1 (5 bases). Between the trimmed V and J ends, which lost 0 bases and 0 bases, there was a span of 14 bases. CDR1 SNHLY and CDR2 FYNNEI come from the germline V gene. The CDR3 runs to 17 residues. The covered CDR3 bases are TGTGCCAGCAGTGAAGCGCTTACAGGTGGCATGAACACTGAA. Translation: CASSEALTGGMNTE. In full, the CDR3 is CASSEALTGGMNTEAFF. Full variable domain (rest looked up from reference TRBV2 and TRBJ1-1): EPEVTQTPSHQVTQMGQEVILRCVPISNHLYFYWYRQILGQKVEFLVSFYNNEISEKSEIFDDQFSVERPDGSNFTLKIRSTKLEDSAMYFCASSEALTGGMNTEAFFGQGTRLTVV.

This clone was seen a few times. The DNA ends 3 residues before the CDR3 does, and the rest of the CDR3 is filled in from the germline J gene. The genes are TRBV6-4 and TRBJ1-6; 7 bases match TRBD1. After removal of 6 bases from V and 10 bases from J, the junction contained 6 bases not matched to a gene. The germline CDR1 and CDR2 sequences are MRHNA and SNTAGT. This CDR3 comprises 13 residues. The CDR3 region is CASRGDSGSPLHF. The covered CDR3 bases are TGTGCCAGCAGAGGGGACAGTGGATCACCC.

Points on this clone: The read finishes 3 residues shy of the CDR3 end, and the germline J gene is used to complete it. The chain is built from TRBV20-1 and TRBJ2-7, with D maybe TRBD2 (6 bases). CDR3 length: 15 amino acids. CDR1 and CDR2 (germline): DFQATT, SNEGSKA (reference sequence). Between the trimmed V and J ends, which lost 5 bases and 0 bases, there was a span of 17 bases. This CDR3 is CSALSRGLGSYEQYF. CDR3 DNA (partial): TGCAGTGCTCTCTCGCGGGGCCTCGGCTCCTACGAG.

This clone was seen repeatedly, ten times or more. Read data end 3 residues before the CDR3 end; the end is taken from the germline J gene. The chain carries TRBV15 and TRBJ2-7, with a tentative D call TRBD2 (6 bases). V dropped 1 base and J dropped 4 bases, with 11 bases sitting between them. In germline, CDR1 is LNHNV, CDR2 YYDKDF (reference sequence). This CDR3 comprises 14 residues. The CDR3 spells CATSRVAEQYEQYF. CDR3 DNA, as far as it was read: TGTGCCACCAGCAGAGTAGCGGAACAGTACGAG. The variable domain in full, with the rest retrieved from reference TRBV15 and TRBJ2-7, is DAMVIQNPRYQVTQFGKPVTLSCSQTLNHNVMYWYQQKSSQAPKLLFHYYDKDFNNEADTPDNFQSRRPNTSFCFLDIRSPGLGDTAMYLCATSRVAEQYEQYFGPGTRLTVT.